A selection of T cell receptor beta chains follows, all from one sample in a study of control samples from healthy donors and cancer patients. Some clones are missing from TCRdb's copy, which holds only in-frame ones; the method was immunoSEQ multiplex PCR. The data hold approximately 120,000 clones, with more than 75% observed a single time. Sequenced sample: blood. The receptors were gathered from a man in his late teens or twenties in good health. Each CDR3 is given with its conserved first and last residue. The order of the fields is V gene, D gene, J gene, clone size, CDR3 protein, CDR3 DNA. The D gene is left open where the match is weak. Clone size appears in some rows only: once, few, many, or a class for an expanded clone.

V gene: TRBV28
D gene: .
J gene: TRBJ1-5
clone size: .
CDR3 protein: CASSLGRGVQPQHF
CDR3 DNA: TGTGCCAGCAGTTTGGGCAGGGGAGTCCAGCCCCAGCATTTT

V gene: TRBV6-1
D gene: .
J gene: TRBJ1-2
clone size: .
CDR3 protein: CASSEGFGQYYGYTF
CDR3 DNA: TGTGCCAGCAGTGAGGGGTTTGGACAGTACTATGGCTACACCTTC

V gene: TRBV6-2/TRBV6-3
D gene: .
J gene: TRBJ2-2
clone size: .
CDR3 protein: CASSTGWNTGELFF
CDR3 DNA: TGTGCCAGCAGTACGGGGTGGAACACCGGGGAGCTGTTTTTT

V gene: TRBV7-2
D gene: .
J gene: TRBJ2-3
clone size: .
CDR3 protein: CASSLEVPDTQYF
CDR3 DNA: TGTGCCAGCAGCTTAGAAGTCCCGGATACGCAGTATTTT

V gene: TRBV18
D gene: .
J gene: TRBJ2-7
clone size: .
CDR3 protein: CASSPTAYEQYF
CDR3 DNA: TGTGCCAGCTCACCAACCGCCTACGAGCAGTACTTC

V gene: TRBV19
D gene: .
J gene: TRBJ1-5
clone size: .
CDR3 protein: CASSTDSPSNQPQHF
CDR3 DNA: TGTGCCAGTAGTACGGACAGTCCTAGCAATCAGCCCCAGCATTTT

V gene: TRBV7-3
D gene: TRBD2
J gene: TRBJ2-1
clone size: .
CDR3 protein: CASSLRTGGSSYNEQFF
CDR3 DNA: TGTGCCAGCAGCTTAAGGACGGGCGGGAGCTCCTACAATGAGCAGTTCTTC

V gene: TRBV30
D gene: .
J gene: TRBJ1-1
clone size: .
CDR3 protein: CAWSVWDTAFF
CDR3 DNA: TGTGCCTGGAGTGTCTGGGACACGGCTTTCTTT

V gene: TRBV7-7
D gene: .
J gene: TRBJ2-5
clone size: .
CDR3 protein: CASSLGDLGAQYF
CDR3 DNA: TGTGCTAGCAGCTTAGGGGACCTCGGGGCCCAGTACTTC

V gene: TRBV24-1
D gene: .
J gene: TRBJ2-1
clone size: .
CDR3 protein: CATSDPNTEQFF
CDR3 DNA: TGTGCCACCAGTGATCCCAATACGGAGCAGTTCTTC

V gene: TRBV6-5
D gene: TRBD1
J gene: TRBJ1-5
clone size: .
CDR3 protein: CASGQGANQPQHF
CDR3 DNA: TGTGCCAGCGGCCAGGGGGCCAATCAGCCCCAGCATTTT

V gene: TRBV28
D gene: .
J gene: TRBJ1-1
clone size: .
CDR3 protein: CASSLVLMNTEAFF
CDR3 DNA: TGTGCCAGCAGTTTAGTTTTAATGAACACTGAAGCTTTCTTT

V gene: TRBV7-6
D gene: .
J gene: TRBJ2-7
clone size: .
CDR3 protein: CASSLGEGTYEQYF
CDR3 DNA: TGTGCCAGCAGCTTAGGTGAGGGAACCTACGAGCAGTACTTC

V gene: TRBV27
D gene: TRBD1
J gene: TRBJ2-6
clone size: .
CDR3 protein: CASSPRDRVLTGANVLTF
CDR3 DNA: TGTGCCAGCAGTCCCCGGGACAGGGTATTAACTGGGGCCAACGTCCTGACTTTC

V gene: TRBV6-5
D gene: TRBD2
J gene: TRBJ2-7
clone size: .
CDR3 protein: CASTTRGGTYEQYF
CDR3 DNA: TGTGCCAGCACCACGCGGGGGGGGACGTACGAGCAGTACTTC

V gene: TRBV27
D gene: .
J gene: TRBJ1-6
clone size: .
CDR3 protein: CASREGSSYNSPLHF
CDR3 DNA: TGTGCCAGCAGGGAGGGGAGCTCCTATAATTCACCCCTCCACTTT

V gene: TRBV10-3
D gene: .
J gene: TRBJ1-5
clone size: once
CDR3 protein: CAVSGSNQPQHF
CDR3 DNA: TGTGCCGTCTCCGGGAGCAATCAGCCCCAGCATTTT

V gene: TRBV5-1
D gene: TRBD1
J gene: TRBJ2-7
clone size: .
CDR3 protein: CASSLSGTGGREQYF
CDR3 DNA: TGCGCCAGCAGCTTATCCGGGACAGGGGGCCGCGAGCAGTACTTC

V gene: TRBV2
D gene: .
J gene: TRBJ2-2
clone size: .
CDR3 protein: CASSGEGANTGELFF
CDR3 DNA: TGTGCCAGCAGTGGCGAGGGGGCGAACACCGGGGAGCTGTTTTTT

V gene: TRBV27
D gene: TRBD1
J gene: TRBJ1-1
clone size: .
CDR3 protein: CASSKDRIGTEAFF
CDR3 DNA: TGTGCCAGCAGTAAGGACAGGATCGGCACTGAAGCTTTCTTT

V gene: TRBV5-1
D gene: .
J gene: TRBJ2-2
clone size: .
CDR3 protein: CASSLVSPTGELFF
CDR3 DNA: TGCGCCAGCAGCTTGGTGTCCCCTACGGGGGAGCTGTTTTTT

V gene: TRBV6-2/TRBV6-3
D gene: .
J gene: TRBJ1-4
clone size: .
CDR3 protein: CASSYPRGLVEKLFF
CDR3 DNA: TGTGCCAGCAGTTACCCGCGGGGTTTGGTCGAAAAACTGTTTTTT

V gene: TRBV4-3
D gene: .
J gene: TRBJ2-6
clone size: .
CDR3 protein: CASSQREVAGANVLTF
CDR3 DNA: TGCGCCAGCAGCCAAAGGGAGGTGGCTGGGGCCAACGTCCTGACTTTC

V gene: TRBV6-6
D gene: .
J gene: TRBJ2-6
clone size: .
CDR3 protein: CASKGGGAGANVLTF
CDR3 DNA: TGTGCCAGCAAGGGAGGGGGAGCAGGGGCCAACGTCCTGACTTTC

V gene: TRBV14
D gene: TRBD1
J gene: TRBJ1-4
clone size: .
CDR3 protein: CASSYRQGISEKLFF
CDR3 DNA: TGTGCCAGCAGCTACCGACAGGGGATATCCGAAAAACTGTTTTTT

V gene: TRBV13
D gene: .
J gene: TRBJ1-5
clone size: once
CDR3 protein: CASSLGGALNQPQHF
CDR3 DNA: TGTGCCAGCAGCTTAGGCGGCGCCCTAAATCAGCCCCAGCATTTT

V gene: TRBV28
D gene: .
J gene: TRBJ1-2
clone size: .
CDR3 protein: CASSSNYGYTF
CDR3 DNA: TGTGCCAGCAGTTCAAACTATGGCTACACCTTC

V gene: TRBV11-2
D gene: TRBD2
J gene: TRBJ2-7
clone size: .
CDR3 protein: CASSLDPLATKYF
CDR3 DNA: TGTGCCAGCAGCTTAGACCCACTAGCGACGAAGTACTTC

V gene: TRBV7-3
D gene: .
J gene: TRBJ1-2
clone size: .
CDR3 protein: CASSLMADYGYTF
CDR3 DNA: TGTGCCAGCAGCTTAATGGCAGACTATGGCTACACCTTC

V gene: TRBV27
D gene: .
J gene: TRBJ2-1
clone size: .
CDR3 protein: CASSLDGAYNEQFF
CDR3 DNA: TGTGCCAGCAGTTTAGATGGAGCCTACAATGAGCAGTTCTTC

V gene: TRBV24-1
D gene: .
J gene: TRBJ1-5
clone size: .
CDR3 protein: CATSDVASGGQPQHF
CDR3 DNA: TGTGCCACCAGTGACGTCGCCTCGGGAGGTCAGCCCCAGCATTTT

V gene: TRBV24-1
D gene: .
J gene: TRBJ2-1
clone size: .
CDR3 protein: CATSDSDSNEQFF
CDR3 DNA: TGTGCCACCAGTGATTCGGACAGCAATGAGCAGTTCTTC

V gene: TRBV5-8
D gene: .
J gene: TRBJ1-2
clone size: .
CDR3 protein: CASRSNGQHPVYGYTF
CDR3 DNA: TGTGCCAGCAGATCCAATGGACAGCATCCCGTTTATGGCTACACCTTC

V gene: TRBV25-1
D gene: .
J gene: TRBJ1-2
clone size: once
CDR3 protein: CASSTSSWGYGYTF
CDR3 DNA: TGTGCCAGCAGTACCTCCTCTTGGGGTTATGGCTACACCTTC

V gene: TRBV7-9
D gene: .
J gene: TRBJ2-1
clone size: .
CDR3 protein: CASSLVRSSDEQFF
CDR3 DNA: TGTGCCAGCAGCTTAGTCAGGTCGTCGGATGAGCAGTTCTTC

V gene: TRBV28
D gene: TRBD1
J gene: TRBJ1-5
clone size: once
CDR3 protein: CASRPPNRGYQPQHF
CDR3 DNA: TGTGCCAGCAGGCCCCCTAACAGGGGGTATCAGCCCCAGCATTTT

V gene: TRBV7-6
D gene: .
J gene: TRBJ2-3
clone size: .
CDR3 protein: CASSFRGYSTDTQYF
CDR3 DNA: TGTGCCAGCAGCTTCCGGGGGTACAGCACAGATACGCAGTATTTT

V gene: TRBV4-3
D gene: .
J gene: TRBJ1-4
clone size: .
CDR3 protein: CASSQVRVGTIGEKLFF
CDR3 DNA: TGCGCCAGCAGCCAAGTCAGGGTGGGGACCATAGGTGAAAAACTGTTTTTT

V gene: TRBV19
D gene: TRBD1
J gene: TRBJ1-1
clone size: .
CDR3 protein: CASRGQGNTEAFF
CDR3 DNA: TGTGCCAGTAGGGGACAGGGCAACACTGAAGCTTTCTTT

V gene: TRBV7-8
D gene: .
J gene: TRBJ2-2
clone size: once
CDR3 protein: CASSSMRGYGELFF
CDR3 DNA: TGTGCCAGCAGCTCGATGCGGGGTTACGGGGAGCTGTTTTTT

V gene: TRBV18
D gene: .
J gene: TRBJ2-5
clone size: few
CDR3 protein: CASSPPGIETQYF
CDR3 DNA: TGTGCCAGCTCACCACCAGGTATAGAGACCCAGTACTTC

V gene: TRBV5-6
D gene: TRBD2
J gene: TRBJ2-1
clone size: .
CDR3 protein: CASTSRLAGLNEQFF
CDR3 DNA: TGTGCCAGCACCTCAAGACTAGCGGGACTCAATGAGCAGTTCTTC

V gene: TRBV5-1
D gene: TRBD2
J gene: TRBJ2-2
clone size: .
CDR3 protein: CASSLDPSGRTGELFF
CDR3 DNA: TGCGCCAGCAGCTTGGATCCTAGCGGGAGAACCGGGGAGCTGTTTTTT

V gene: TRBV15
D gene: TRBD2
J gene: TRBJ2-3
clone size: .
CDR3 protein: CATSRDAGDTDTQYF
CDR3 DNA: TGTGCCACCAGCAGAGATGCGGGGGACACAGATACGCAGTATTTT

V gene: TRBV7-6
D gene: .
J gene: TRBJ1-1
clone size: few
CDR3 protein: CASSRGASKNTEAFF
CDR3 DNA: TGTGCCAGCAGCCGGGGGGCATCCAAGAACACTGAAGCTTTCTTT

V gene: TRBV6-4
D gene: .
J gene: TRBJ1-6
clone size: once
CDR3 protein: CASRQGWSSPLHF
CDR3 DNA: TGTGCCAGCCGCCAGGGCTGGAGTTCACCCCTCCACTTT

V gene: TRBV29-1
D gene: .
J gene: TRBJ2-5
clone size: .
CDR3 protein: CSVEDPRTPGETQYF
CDR3 DNA: TGCAGCGTTGAAGATCCCAGGACACCTGGGGAGACCCAGTACTTC

V gene: TRBV7-9
D gene: TRBD2
J gene: TRBJ2-1
clone size: few
CDR3 protein: CASSLGIAGGLQFF
CDR3 DNA: TGTGCCAGCAGCTTAGGAATAGCGGGGGGGCTTCAGTTCTTC

V gene: TRBV19
D gene: .
J gene: TRBJ1-2
clone size: .
CDR3 protein: CASSMSTVDYGYTF
CDR3 DNA: TGTGCCAGTAGTATGTCGACTGTGGACTATGGCTACACCTTC

V gene: TRBV7-8
D gene: .
J gene: TRBJ1-1
clone size: .
CDR3 protein: CASSLAGDSEAFF
CDR3 DNA: TGTGCCAGCAGCTTAGCGGGCGACAGTGAAGCTTTCTTT

V gene: TRBV28
D gene: .
J gene: TRBJ1-5
clone size: few
CDR3 protein: CASSSYSSYQPQHF
CDR3 DNA: TGTGCCAGCAGTTCCTACAGCTCTTATCAGCCCCAGCATTTT

V gene: TRBV25-1
D gene: .
J gene: TRBJ1-4
clone size: .
CDR3 protein: CASSQGKLFF
CDR3 DNA: TGTGCCAGCAGCCAGGGGAAACTGTTTTTT

V gene: TRBV12-3/TRBV12-4
D gene: .
J gene: TRBJ1-4
clone size: .
CDR3 protein: CASSPTNREKLFF
CDR3 DNA: TGTGCCAGCAGTCCCACTAACCGTGAAAAACTGTTTTTT

V gene: TRBV19
D gene: .
J gene: TRBJ2-1
clone size: .
CDR3 protein: CASSAWDGYNEQFF
CDR3 DNA: TGTGCCAGTAGTGCCTGGGACGGTTACAATGAGCAGTTCTTC